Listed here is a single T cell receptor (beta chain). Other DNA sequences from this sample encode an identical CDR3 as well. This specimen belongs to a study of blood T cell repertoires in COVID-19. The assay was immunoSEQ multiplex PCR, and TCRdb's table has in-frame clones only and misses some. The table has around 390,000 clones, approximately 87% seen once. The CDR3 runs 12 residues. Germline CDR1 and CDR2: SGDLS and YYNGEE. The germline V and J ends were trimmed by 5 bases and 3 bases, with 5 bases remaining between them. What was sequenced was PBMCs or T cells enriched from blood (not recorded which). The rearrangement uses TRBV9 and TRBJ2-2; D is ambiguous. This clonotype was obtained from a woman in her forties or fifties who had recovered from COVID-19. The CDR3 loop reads CASSPYTGELFF. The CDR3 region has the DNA TGTGCCAGCAGTCCTTACACCGGGGAGCTGTTTTTT.